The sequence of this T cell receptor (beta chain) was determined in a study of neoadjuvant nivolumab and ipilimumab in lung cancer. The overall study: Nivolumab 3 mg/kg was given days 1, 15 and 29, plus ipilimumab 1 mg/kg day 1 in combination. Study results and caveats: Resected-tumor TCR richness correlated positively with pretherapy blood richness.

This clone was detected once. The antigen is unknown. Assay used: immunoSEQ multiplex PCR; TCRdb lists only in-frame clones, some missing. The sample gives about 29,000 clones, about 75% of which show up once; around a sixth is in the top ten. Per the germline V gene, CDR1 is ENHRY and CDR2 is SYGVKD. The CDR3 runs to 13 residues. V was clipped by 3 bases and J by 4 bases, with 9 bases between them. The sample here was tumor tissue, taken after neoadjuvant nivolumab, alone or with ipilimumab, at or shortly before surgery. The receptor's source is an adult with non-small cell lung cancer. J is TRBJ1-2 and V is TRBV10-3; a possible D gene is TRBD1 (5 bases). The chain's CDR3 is CAISEGEGYGYTF. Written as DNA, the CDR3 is TGTGCCATCAGTGAAGGGGAGGGCTATGGCTACACCTTC.